The next 14 T cell receptor beta chains were all read from a single sample in a study of blood T cell repertoires in COVID-19. The method was immunoSEQ multiplex PCR; TCRdb's version includes in-frame clones alone and lacks a portion of them. The table has about 73,000 clones, roughly nine tenths seen once. The material sequenced was peripheral blood. These receptors came from a woman under 30 with acute or convalescent COVID-19.

The chain has TRBV18 and TRBJ1-3; 7 nucleotides match TRBD1. The germline V gene has CDR1 KGHSH and CDR2 LQKENI. The CDR3 consists of 14 residues. J lost 2 bases, V lost 2 bases, and 0 bases had no gene match. Written as DNA, the CDR3 is TGTGCCAGCTCACCAGACAGGGCTGGAAACACCATATATTTT. Its translation: CASSPDRAGNTIYF.

This chain connects TRBV19 to TRBJ1-4, with 10 bases matching TRBD1. Per germline, CDR1 LNHDA and CDR2 SQIVND (reference sequence). This CDR3 is built from 19 residues. J gave up 2 bases and V 2 bases, and 11 bases lay outside the gene matches. In nucleotides, the CDR3 is TGTGCCAGTAGTATACTCCCCGGGACAGGGGTCTCGACTAATGAAAAACTGTTTTTT. Translated: CASSILPGTGVSTNEKLFF.

The chain links TRBV3-1 (or the pseudogene TRBV3-2) to TRBJ2-2; 10 bases are a match to TRBD2. The V gene's germline CDR1 is LGHDT and CDR2 YNNKEL (reference sequence). V lost 8 bases, J lost 4 bases, and 7 bases stayed unmatched. This CDR3 region has 15 residues. CDR3 sequence (DNA): TGTGCCAGCCGAGCGGGGGGGCTGAGCACCGGGGAGCTGTTTTTT. This sequence encodes CASRAGGLSTGELFF.

A remark on this clone: Other nucleotide sequences from this sample produce the same CDR3. The J gene is TRBJ1-2, the V gene TRBV27; 7 nucleotides align to TRBD1. The J segment lost 3 bases and the V segment lost 2 bases, leaving 0 bases of the junction unmatched. The CDR3 runs to 13 residues. Germline CDR1 is MNHEY and CDR2 is SMNVEV (reference sequence). The CDR3 DNA sequence: TGTGCCAGCAGTTTAGGACAGGACTATGGCTACACCTTC. Translation gives CASSLGQDYGYTF.

The genes are TRBV2 and TRBJ2-3; 7 bases map to TRBD2. Germline V gene lookup returns CDR1 SNHLY and CDR2 FYNNEI. The CDR3 extends over 14 amino acids. V lost 8 bases to trimming and J lost 3 bases; unmatched junction nucleotides: 8. The CDR3 coding sequence is TGTGCCAGCGCTATACAGCGGGAAACAGATACGCAGTATTTT. It codes for CASAIQRETDTQYF.

The chain joins TRBV30 to TRBJ2-7, with unresolved D. Trimming removed 2 bases from V and 4 bases from J, with 6 bases in between. The CDR3 extends over 11 amino acids. Germline V gives CDR1 GTSNPN, CDR2 SVGIG (reference sequence). This chain's CDR3 is CAWSNSYEQYF. The CDR3 DNA reads TGTGCCTGGAGTAACAGTTACGAGCAGTACTTC.

This chain connects TRBV11-2 to TRBJ1-5; weak D call: TRBD1 (6 bases). The V and J ends lost 5 bases and 6 bases respectively, with 11 bases between them. The CDR3 length is 13 residues. Germline V gene sequence: CDR1 SGHAT, CDR2 FQNNGV. CDR3 bases: TGTGCCAGCAGCCAACAGGGTAGTCAGCCCCAGCATTTT. It specifies CASSQQGSQPQHF.

The rearrangement joins TRBV6-5 to TRBJ1-1; maybe TRBD1 (5 bases). Per germline, CDR1 MNHEY and CDR2 SVGAGI. The CDR3 is 14 residues long. Trimming left V 6 bases short and J 3 bases short, with 14 bases between. CDR3 sequence reads: CASRTTVKHTEAFF. DNA of the CDR3: TGTGCCAGCAGAACGACAGTTAAGCACACTGAAGCTTTCTTT.

The chain has TRBV7-9 and TRBJ1-4, with TRBD1 as a possible D gene (6 bases). Germline V gene lookup returns CDR1 SEHNR and CDR2 FQNEAQ (reference sequence). The CDR3 totals 13 residues. With 5 bases removed from V and 8 bases from J, the gap between germline ends came to 12 bases. The CDR3 DNA is TGTGCCAGCAGCACCCGGGACACGGAAAAACTGTTTTTT. It specifies CASSTRDTEKLFF.

This rearrangement joins TRBV18 to TRBJ2-7; D gene unclear. This CDR3 region has 13 residues. CDR1 KGHSH and CDR2 LQKENI come from the germline V gene. V was pared by 3 bases and J by 0 bases, with 6 bases between. The CDR3, as DNA: TGTGCCAGCTCACCTACCAGCTCCTACGAGCAGTACTTC. It codes for CASSPTSSYEQYF. Full variable domain (outside the CDR3, taken from reference TRBV18 and TRBJ2-7): NAGVMQNPRHLVRRRGQEARLRCSPMKGHSHVYWYRQLPEEGLKFMVYLQKENIIDESGMPKERFSAEFPKEGPSILRIQQVVRGDSAAYFCASSPTSSYEQYFGPGTRLTVT.

The V gene is TRBV6-2 or TRBV6-3, the J gene TRBJ2-7; 10 positions match TRBD1. The V gene's germline CDR1 is MNHEY and CDR2 SVGEGT. The CDR3 consists of 14 residues. V gave up 6 bases and J gave up 2 bases; unmatched junction bases: 4. The DNA of the CDR3 is TGTGCCAGCAGCCGGGACAGGGGAGCCTACGAGCAGTACTTC. This translates into CASSRDRGAYEQYF.

This clone appeared a single time. The chain has TRBV2 and TRBJ2-6; D call uncertain. V was trimmed by 3 bases and J by 1 base, leaving 7 bases between them. There are 15 residues in the CDR3. The germline V gene has CDR1 SNHLY and CDR2 FYNNEI. The CDR3 protein is CASSERPSGANVLTF. CDR3 in DNA: TGTGCCAGCAGTGAGCGGCCGTCTGGGGCCAACGTCCTGACTTTC. The whole variable domain, filled in from reference TRBV2 and TRBJ2-6, reads EPEVTQTPSHQVTQMGQEVILRCVPISNHLYFYWYRQILGQKVEFLVSFYNNEISEKSEIFDDQFSVERPDGSNFTLKIRSTKLEDSAMYFCASSERPSGANVLTFGAGSRLTVL.

This rearrangement joins TRBV2 to TRBJ1-5; 8 bases line up with TRBD1. The CDR3 extends over 15 amino acids. Trimming removed 6 bases from V and 1 base from J; junction bases left unmatched: 5. The germline gives CDR1 SNHLY, CDR2 FYNNEI. The CDR3 sequence: CASRNTGGSNQPQHF. The CDR3 DNA reads as TGTGCCAGCAGGAATACAGGGGGAAGCAATCAGCCCCAGCATTTT.

V gene TRBV11-2 combines with J gene TRBJ2-7; maybe TRBD2 (5 bases). Trimming pared 2 bases from V and 3 bases from J, leaving 14 bases between. Germline V CDR1 and CDR2: SGHAT, FQNNGV. CDR3 length equals 15 residues. CDR3 DNA: TGTGCCAGCAGCTTAACGGTCGCTAGCAGCTACGAGCAGTACTTC. Translated: CASSLTVASSYEQYF.